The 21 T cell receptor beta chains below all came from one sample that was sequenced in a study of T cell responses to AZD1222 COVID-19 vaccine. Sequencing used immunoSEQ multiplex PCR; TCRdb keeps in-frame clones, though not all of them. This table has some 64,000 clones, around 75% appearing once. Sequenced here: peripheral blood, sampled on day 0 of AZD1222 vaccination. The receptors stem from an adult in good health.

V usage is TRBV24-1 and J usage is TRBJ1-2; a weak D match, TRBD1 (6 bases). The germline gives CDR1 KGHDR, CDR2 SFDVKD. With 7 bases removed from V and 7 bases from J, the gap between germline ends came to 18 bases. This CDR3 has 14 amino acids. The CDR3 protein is CATSGTQGGAGYTF. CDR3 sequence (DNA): TGTGCCACCAGCGGAACACAGGGAGGCGCTGGCTACACCTTC.

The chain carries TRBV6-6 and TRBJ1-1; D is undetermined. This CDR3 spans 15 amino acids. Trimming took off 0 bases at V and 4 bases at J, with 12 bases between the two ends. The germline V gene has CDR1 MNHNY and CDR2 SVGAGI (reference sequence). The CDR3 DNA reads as TGTGCCAGCAGTTACTCCCCACCTGGAGGCACTGAAGCTTTCTTT. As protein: CASSYSPPGGTEAFF.

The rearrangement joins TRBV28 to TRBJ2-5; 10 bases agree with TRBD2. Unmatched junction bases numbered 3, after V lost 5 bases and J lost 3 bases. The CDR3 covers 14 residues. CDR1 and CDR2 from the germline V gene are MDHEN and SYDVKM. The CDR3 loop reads CASSPSGGKETQYF. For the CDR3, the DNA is TGTGCCAGCAGTCCTAGCGGGGGAAAAGAGACCCAGTACTTC.

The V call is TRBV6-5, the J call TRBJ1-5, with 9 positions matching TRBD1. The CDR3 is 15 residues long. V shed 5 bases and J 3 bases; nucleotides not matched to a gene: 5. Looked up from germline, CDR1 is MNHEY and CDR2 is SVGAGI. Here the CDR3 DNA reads TGTGCCAGCAGTAGCGACAGGGGGACCAATCAGCCCCAGCATTTT. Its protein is CASSSDRGTNQPQHF.

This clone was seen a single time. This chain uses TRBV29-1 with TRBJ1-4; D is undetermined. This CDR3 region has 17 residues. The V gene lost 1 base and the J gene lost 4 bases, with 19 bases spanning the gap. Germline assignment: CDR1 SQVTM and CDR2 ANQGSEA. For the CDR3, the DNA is TGCAGCGTTGAAGGGGCCCGGGTCGGTGGCGGTAATGAAAAACTGTTTTTT. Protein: CSVEGARVGGGNEKLFF.

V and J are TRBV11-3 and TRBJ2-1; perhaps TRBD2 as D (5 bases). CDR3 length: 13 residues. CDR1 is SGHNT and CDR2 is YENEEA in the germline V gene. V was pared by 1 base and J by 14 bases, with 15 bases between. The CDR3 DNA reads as TGTGCCAGCAGCTTAGGGGCTGAATCCGGGGAGTTCTTC. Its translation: CASSLGAESGEFF.

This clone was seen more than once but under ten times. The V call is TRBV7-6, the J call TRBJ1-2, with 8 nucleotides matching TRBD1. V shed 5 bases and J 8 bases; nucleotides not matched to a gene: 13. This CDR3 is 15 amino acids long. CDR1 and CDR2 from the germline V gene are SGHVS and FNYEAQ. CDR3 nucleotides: TGTGCCAGCAGCCCTCGGCAGGGGGCATTATTCGGCTACACCTTC. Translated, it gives CASSPRQGALFGYTF. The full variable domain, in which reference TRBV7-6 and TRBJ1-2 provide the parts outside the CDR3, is GAGVSQSPRYKVTKRGQDVALRCDPISGHVSLYWYRQALGQGPEFLTYFNYEAQQDKSGLPNDRFSAERPEGSISTLTIQRTEQRDSAMYRCASSPRQGALFGYTFGSGTRLTVV.

Here the CDR3 reads CASSQEGFGYTF. The CDR3 DNA sequence: TGCGCCAGCAGCCAGGAAGGGTTTGGCTACACCTTC. V and J are TRBV4-3 and TRBJ1-2; no clear D. Germline-derived CDR1 and CDR2 are LGHNA and YSLEER. The CDR3 is 12 residues long. Trimming took off 3 bases at V and 7 bases at J, with 9 bases between the two ends.

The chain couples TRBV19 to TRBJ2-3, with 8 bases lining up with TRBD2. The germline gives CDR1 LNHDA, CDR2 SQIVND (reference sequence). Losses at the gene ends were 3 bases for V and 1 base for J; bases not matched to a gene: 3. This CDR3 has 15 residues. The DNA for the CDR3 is TGTGCCAGTAGTATTCGGCGGGGGGGCACAGATACGCAGTATTTT. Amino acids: CASSIRRGGTDTQYF.

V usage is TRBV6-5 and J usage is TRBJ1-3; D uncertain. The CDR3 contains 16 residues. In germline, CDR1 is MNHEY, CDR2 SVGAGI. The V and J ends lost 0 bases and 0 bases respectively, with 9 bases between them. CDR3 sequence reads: CASSYSGGNSGNTIYF. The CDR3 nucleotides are TGTGCCAGCAGTTACTCGGGCGGAAACTCTGGAAACACCATATATTTT.

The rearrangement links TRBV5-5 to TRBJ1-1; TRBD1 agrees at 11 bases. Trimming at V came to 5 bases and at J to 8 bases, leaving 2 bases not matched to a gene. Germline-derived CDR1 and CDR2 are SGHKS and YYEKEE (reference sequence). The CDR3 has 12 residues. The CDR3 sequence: CASRGQGVEAFF. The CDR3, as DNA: TGTGCCAGCAGGGGACAGGGGGTAGAAGCTTTCTTT.

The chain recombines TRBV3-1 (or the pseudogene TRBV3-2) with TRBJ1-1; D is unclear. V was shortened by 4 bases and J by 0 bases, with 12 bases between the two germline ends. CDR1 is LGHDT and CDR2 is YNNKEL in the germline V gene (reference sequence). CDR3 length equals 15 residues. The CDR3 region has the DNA TGTGCCAGCAGCCCAGATGGGCAGATGAACACTGAAGCTTTCTTT. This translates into CASSPDGQMNTEAFF.

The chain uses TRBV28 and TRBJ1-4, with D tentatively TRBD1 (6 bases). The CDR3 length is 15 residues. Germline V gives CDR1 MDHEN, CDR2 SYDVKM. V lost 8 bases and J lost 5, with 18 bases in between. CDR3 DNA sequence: TGTGCCAGCGGGGGGCAGATCGGTGTCAATGAAAAACTGTTTTTT. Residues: CASGGQIGVNEKLFF.

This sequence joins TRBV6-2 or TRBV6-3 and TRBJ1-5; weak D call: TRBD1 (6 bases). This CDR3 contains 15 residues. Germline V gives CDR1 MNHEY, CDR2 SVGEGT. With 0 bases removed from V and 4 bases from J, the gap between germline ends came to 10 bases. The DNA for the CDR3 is TGTGCCAGCAGTTACTCAGCAGGGGAGAATCAGCCCCAGCATTTT. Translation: CASSYSAGENQPQHF.

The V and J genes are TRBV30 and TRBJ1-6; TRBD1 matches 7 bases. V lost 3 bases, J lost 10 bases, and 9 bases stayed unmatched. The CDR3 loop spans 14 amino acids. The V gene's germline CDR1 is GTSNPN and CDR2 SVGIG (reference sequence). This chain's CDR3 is CAWRGDSQGSPLHF. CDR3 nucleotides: TGTGCCTGGAGAGGGGACAGTCAAGGATCACCCCTCCACTTT. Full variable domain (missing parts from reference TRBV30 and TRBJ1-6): SQTIHQWPATLVQPVGSPLSLECTVEGTSNPNLYWYRQAAGRGLQLLFYSVGIGQISSEVPQNLSASRPQDRQFILSSKKLLLSDSGFYLCAWRGDSQGSPLHFGNGTRLTVT.

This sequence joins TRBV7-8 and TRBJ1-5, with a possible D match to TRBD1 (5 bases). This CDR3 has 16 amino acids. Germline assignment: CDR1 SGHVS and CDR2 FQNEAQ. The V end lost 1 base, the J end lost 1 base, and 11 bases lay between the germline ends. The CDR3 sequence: CASSLVGGMSNQPQHF. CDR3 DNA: TGTGCCAGCAGCTTAGTCGGGGGGATGAGCAATCAGCCCCAGCATTTT.

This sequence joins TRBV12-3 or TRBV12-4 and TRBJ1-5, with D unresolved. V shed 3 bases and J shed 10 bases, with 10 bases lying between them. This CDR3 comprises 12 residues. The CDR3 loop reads CASSFGPGPQHF. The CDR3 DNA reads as TGTGCCAGCAGTTTTGGGCCAGGCCCCCAGCATTTT.

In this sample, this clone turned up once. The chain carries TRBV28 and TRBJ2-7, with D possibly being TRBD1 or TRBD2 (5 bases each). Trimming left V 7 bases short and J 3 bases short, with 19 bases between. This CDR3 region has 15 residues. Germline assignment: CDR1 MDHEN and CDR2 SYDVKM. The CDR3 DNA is TGTGCCAGCACCCCCCGGGGCAGATTTGGCTACGAGCAGTACTTC. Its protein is CASTPRGRFGYEQYF.

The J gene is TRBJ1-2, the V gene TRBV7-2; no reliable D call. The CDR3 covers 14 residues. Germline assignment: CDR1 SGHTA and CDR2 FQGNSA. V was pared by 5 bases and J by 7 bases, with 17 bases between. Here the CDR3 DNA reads TGTGCCAGCAGCCCCGATCCCGGGCCGGGTGGCTACACCTTC. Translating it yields CASSPDPGPGGYTF.

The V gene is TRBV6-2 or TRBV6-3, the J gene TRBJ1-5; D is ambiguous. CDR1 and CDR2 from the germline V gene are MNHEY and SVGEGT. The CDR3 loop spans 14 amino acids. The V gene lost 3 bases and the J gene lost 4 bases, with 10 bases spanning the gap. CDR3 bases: TGTGCCAGCAGTTATCTTAGGTCTAATCAGCCCCAGCATTTT. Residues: CASSYLRSNQPQHF.

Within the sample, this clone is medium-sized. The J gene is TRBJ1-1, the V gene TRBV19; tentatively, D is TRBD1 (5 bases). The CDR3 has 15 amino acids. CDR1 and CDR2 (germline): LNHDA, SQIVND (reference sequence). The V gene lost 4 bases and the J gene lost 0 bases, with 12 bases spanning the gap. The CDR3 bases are TGTGCCAGTAGTACCCCCGACAGTTTGAACACTGAAGCTTTCTTT. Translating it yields CASSTPDSLNTEAFF.